The source of this TCR beta chain is a study of blood T cells in healthy people across ages. With a J-beta primer mix and a sample-barcoded 5' primer, a second PCR ran about 7 to 12 cycles. All samples yielded 2.5 million or more CDR3-containing paired-end reads. TCRdb redid the calling of the 5' RACE reads with MiXCR, one entry per CDR3 protein. The sample has 1.2 million to 1.5 million distinct CDR3 sequences; approximately 60% are singletons. This clonotype came up a few times. Input material: blood. This clonotype originated in a man younger than 30 in good health.

CDR3 amino acids: CASSSLRDRGLGYTF. The CDR3 coding sequence is TGTGCCAGCAGCTCACTCCGGGACAGGGGGCTTGGCTACACCTTC. The chain employs TRBV11-2 and TRBJ1-2, with 12 positions matching TRBD1. Germline V CDR1 and CDR2: SGHAT, FQNNGV. V trimming: 4 bases; J trimming: 7 bases; junction bases outside the gene matches: 7. The CDR3 is 15 amino acids. Full variable domain (remainder filled in from reference TRBV11-2 and TRBJ1-2): EAGVAQSPRYKIIEKRQSVAFWCNPISGHATLYWYQQILGQGPKLLIQFQNNGVVDDSQLPKDRFSAERLKGVDSTLKIQPAKLEDSAVYLCASSSLRDRGLGYTFGSGTRLTVV.